The 18 T cell receptor beta chains below were found in one sample sequenced in a study of cytotoxic CD8 clonotypes in ibrutinib-treated CLL. Sequenced by immunoSEQ multiplex PCR; TCRdb stores in-frame clones only, minus some. The table has about 180,000 clones, less than 85% seen once. The source was PBMCs, collected after 24 months of ibrutinib treatment. The receptors stem from a human donor with chronic lymphocytic leukemia.

This clone was detected only a few times. The chain couples TRBV25-1 to TRBJ1-1, with 7 nucleotides matching TRBD1. V shed 0 bases, J shed 0 bases, and the junction held 1 base outside the gene matches. The CDR3 totals 15 residues. Germline V gene sequence: CDR1 MGHDK, CDR2 SYGVNS. The CDR3 loop reads CASSEYRGMNTEAFF. CDR3 coding DNA: TGTGCCAGCAGTGAATACAGGGGGATGAACACTGAAGCTTTCTTT.

V usage is TRBV6-5 and J usage is TRBJ1-1; 7 bases match TRBD1. The CDR3 contains 14 residues. After removal of 4 bases from V and 2 bases from J, the junction contained 4 bases not matched to a gene. CDR1 and CDR2 (germline): MNHEY, SVGAGI. In DNA form, the CDR3 reads TGTGCCAGCAGTTTCCCAGGGGGAAACACTGAAGCTTTCTTT. Its protein product is CASSFPGGNTEAFF.

The gene calls are TRBV9 and TRBJ2-3; D could derive from TRBD1 or TRBD2 (6 bases each). In germline, CDR1 is SGDLS, CDR2 YYNGEE. The V and J ends lost 4 bases and 3 bases respectively, with 15 bases between them. The CDR3 is made up of 15 amino acids. The CDR3 coding sequence is TGTGCCAGCAGCCCCATGGGGGGCCAAACAGATACGCAGTATTTT. Translated, it gives CASSPMGGQTDTQYF.

The chain has TRBV12-2 and TRBJ1-1. TRBV12-2 is a known pseudogene. This CDR3 region has 13 residues. The CDR3 sequence: CASRLESRGEAFF. The CDR3 DNA reads TGTGCAAGTCGCTTAGAGTCCCGGGGAGAAGCTTTCTTT.

The chain carries TRBV7-9 and TRBJ1-2; TRBD1 might be the D (5 bases). The CDR3 length is 14 residues. The germline V gene has CDR1 SEHNR and CDR2 FQNEAQ (reference sequence). V lost 1 base and J 4 bases, leaving 10 bases between the germline ends. CDR3 DNA: TGTGCCAGCAGCTTAGATGCGGGGACCTATGGCTACACCTTC. It codes for CASSLDAGTYGYTF.

V gene TRBV7-9 combines with J gene TRBJ1-5; a weak D match, TRBD1 (6 bases). CDR3 length equals 13 residues. Germline V gives CDR1 SEHNR, CDR2 FQNEAQ (reference sequence). V was cut by 3 bases and J by 7 bases, with 10 bases left in between. The CDR3 DNA reads as TGTGCCAGCAGCTTCAACAGGGAGCAGCCCCAGCATTTT. Protein product: CASSFNREQPQHF.

The chain has TRBV30 and TRBJ1-6, with TRBD1 as a possible D gene (6 bases). Germline assignment: CDR1 GTSNPN and CDR2 SVGIG (reference sequence). The CDR3 is 13 residues long. The V end lost 0 bases, the J end lost 10 bases, and 10 bases lay between the germline ends. CDR3 loop: CAWSVSQGSPLHF. CDR3 DNA: TGTGCCTGGAGTGTAAGCCAGGGGTCACCCCTCCACTTT.

This chain uses TRBV28 with TRBJ2-2; TRBD2 is a possible D gene (6 bases). The V end was cut by 3 bases, the J end by 8 bases, with 19 bases between. The CDR3 runs 16 residues. Germline V gene lookup returns CDR1 MDHEN and CDR2 SYDVKM. The CDR3 nucleotides read TGTGCCAGCAGTTTTCCGGGAGTGGAACCTTTGGGGGAGCTGTTTTTT. This encodes CASSFPGVEPLGELFF.

This chain uses TRBV7-9 with TRBJ2-7; D is unresolved. Germline V gene data show CDR1 as SEHNR and CDR2 as FQNEAQ (reference sequence). The CDR3 runs 16 residues. The ends were cut back, 5 bases at V and 3 bases at J, with 20 bases in the middle. CDR3 sequence: CASSPLIASDNYEQYF. The CDR3 DNA sequence: TGTGCCAGCAGCCCACTAATCGCTTCAGACAACTACGAGCAGTACTTC.

The CDR3 DNA sequence: TGCGCCAGCGGTCCGGAGGGGCGGGATGAAAAACTGTTTTTT. Its translation is CASGPEGRDEKLFF. The gene calls are TRBV5-1 and TRBJ1-4, with D possibly matching TRBD1 (5 bases). Germline V gene lookup returns CDR1 SGHRS and CDR2 YFSETQ. The V end lost 7 bases, the J end lost 6 bases, and 16 bases lay between the germline ends. There are 14 residues in the CDR3.

The rearrangement joins TRBV11-2 to TRBJ1-4; D uncertain. Germline CDR1 and CDR2: SGHAT and FQNNGV. This CDR3 has 14 amino acids. V lost 5 bases and J lost 5, with 12 bases in between. The CDR3 DNA sequence: TGTGCCAGCAGCCGGGGAGATGGGAATGAAAAACTGTTTTTT. Translation: CASSRGDGNEKLFF. Based on the CDR3 plus reference TRBV11-2 and TRBJ1-4, the full variable domain is EAGVAQSPRYKIIEKRQSVAFWCNPISGHATLYWYQQILGQGPKLLIQFQNNGVVDDSQLPKDRFSAERLKGVDSTLKIQPAKLEDSAVYLCASSRGDGNEKLFFGSGTQLSVL.

A few counts support this clone. The chain uses TRBV21-1 and TRBJ1-2. TRBV21-1 is annotated as a pseudogene. The CDR3 has 10 amino acids. The CDR3 reads CASSSHGYTF. The CDR3, as DNA: TGTGCCAGCAGCAGTCATGGCTACACCTTC.

The chain links TRBV7-8 to TRBJ2-5; the match to TRBD2 covers 7 bases. The CDR3 sequence is 18 residues long. J gave up 2 bases and V 1 base, and 13 bases lay outside the gene matches. In germline, CDR1 is SGHVS, CDR2 FQNEAQ. Here the CDR3 DNA reads TGTGCCAGCAGCTTAGGGACTAGGCGTCCTACCTCTCAAGAGACCCAGTACTTC. As protein: CASSLGTRRPTSQETQYF. The entire variable domain, with the rest obtained from reference TRBV7-8 and TRBJ2-5, is as follows: GAGVSQSPRYKVAKRGQDVALRCDPISGHVSLFWYQQALGQGPEFLTYFQNEAQLDKSGLPSDRFFAERPEGSVSTLKIQRTQQEDSAVYLCASSLGTRRPTSQETQYFGPGTRLLVL.

The CDR3 here is CASSVDSLNTEAFF. The CDR3 region has the DNA TGTGCCAGTAGTGTGGACAGCCTGAACACTGAAGCTTTCTTT. The rearrangement joins TRBV19 to TRBJ1-1; D possibly corresponds to TRBD1 (6 bases). Germline lookup yields CDR1 LNHDA and CDR2 SQIVND (reference sequence). This CDR3 is 14 amino acids long. Trimming removed 5 bases at V and 0 bases at J, with 10 bases between.

This chain uses TRBV2 with TRBJ2-7; D ambiguous. The CDR3 is made up of 11 amino acids. V gave up 6 bases and J gave up 0 bases, with 3 bases separating them. From germline, CDR1 is SNHLY and CDR2 FYNNEI. The CDR3 sequence: CASRSSYEQYF. CDR3 DNA: TGTGCCAGCAGGAGCTCCTACGAGCAGTACTTC.

This clone was counted a few times. The chain has TRBV7-8 and TRBJ1-5, with 7 bases identical to TRBD1. The CDR3 contains 15 residues. Per germline, CDR1 SGHVS and CDR2 FQNEAQ. V trimming: 5 bases; J trimming: 11 bases; junction bases outside the gene matches: 15. The CDR3 is CASSPGGGPQQAQHF. Here the CDR3 DNA reads TGTGCCAGCAGCCCAGGGGGAGGACCCCAACAGGCCCAGCATTTT.

This rearrangement joins TRBV10-3 to TRBJ1-6; 10 bases align to TRBD1. Germline V CDR1 and CDR2: ENHRY, SYGVKD. V shed 2 bases, J shed 7 bases, and the junction held 5 bases outside the gene matches. CDR3 length: 16 amino acids. The CDR3 DNA reads TGTGCCATCAGTGAGAGGGGGACAGGGGAAAATTCACCCCTCCACTTT. Translation: CAISERGTGENSPLHF.

The table lists this clone with a count of one. V usage is TRBV5-1 and J usage is TRBJ1-1, with D tentatively TRBD1 (6 bases). V was trimmed by 4 bases and J by 0 bases, leaving 7 bases between them. Per the germline V gene, CDR1 is SGHRS and CDR2 is YFSETQ. The CDR3 has 13 amino acids. The CDR3 coding sequence is TGCGCCAGCAGCCGGACAGTGAACACTGAAGCTTTCTTT. It is translated as CASSRTVNTEAFF.